The 7 T cell receptor beta chains reported below all come from one sample, sequenced in a study of blood T cell repertoires in COVID-19. Sequencing was performed with immunoSEQ multiplex PCR; in TCRdb, only in-frame clones are kept and a portion is missing. The sample holds approximately 220,000 clones; around 85% are singletons and the top ten take approximately 8%. Sequenced sample: peripheral blood. These receptors came from a woman older than 75 with acute or convalescent COVID-19.

The chain employs TRBV25-1 and TRBJ2-7; TRBD2 matches at 11 bases. This CDR3 contains 17 residues. Germline V gene sequence: CDR1 MGHDK, CDR2 SYGVNS. V lost 8 bases, J lost 0 bases, and 12 bases stayed unmatched. The CDR3 DNA reads TGTGCCAGCGGAAAATTGAGAGGGACTAGCGGCTCCTACGAGCAGTACTTC. The encoded protein is CASGKLRGTSGSYEQYF.

V usage is TRBV19 and J usage is TRBJ2-2; TRBD1 matches at 7 bases. CDR3 length: 15 amino acids. CDR1 and CDR2 (germline): LNHDA, SQIVND (reference sequence). Trimming cost V 5 bases and J 5 bases; bases outside gene matches: 8. CDR3 region: CASSPRQGETGELFF. CDR3 bases: TGTGCCAGTAGTCCTCGACAGGGTGAAACCGGGGAGCTGTTTTTT.

The chain combines TRBV20-1 with TRBJ2-1, with D possibly TRBD2 on 6 matching bases. CDR1 and CDR2 (germline): DFQATT, SNEGSKA (reference sequence). CDR3 length: 16 residues. V gave up 3 bases and J gave up 0 bases, with 15 bases separating them. DNA for the CDR3: TGCAGTGCTAGTGTACGCGGGGTCAGCTCCTACAATGAGCAGTTCTTC. Translation: CSASVRGVSSYNEQFF.

The chain is built from TRBV10-3 and TRBJ2-1, with D uncertain. The CDR3 spans 14 residues. Trimming took off 6 bases at V and 3 bases at J, with 12 bases between the two ends. Germline V gene data show CDR1 as ENHRY and CDR2 as SYGVKD. This CDR3 reads CAISGSLDYNEQFF. Written as DNA, the CDR3 is TGTGCCATCAGCGGTTCTTTAGACTACAATGAGCAGTTCTTC.

The gene calls are TRBV4-2 and TRBJ2-1, with TRBD2 matching 9 bases. The germline gives CDR1 LGHNA, CDR2 YNFKEQ. There are 17 residues in the CDR3. Trimming cost V 1 base and J 10 bases; bases outside gene matches: 14. This CDR3 is CASSQGRNRGGGREQFF. CDR3 sequence (DNA): TGTGCCAGCAGCCAAGGACGAAATCGCGGGGGGGGTAGGGAGCAGTTCTTC.

This rearrangement joins TRBV5-1 to TRBJ2-1; no firm D call. Trimming shortened V by 0 bases and J by 4 bases, and 14 bases separated the two germline ends. The CDR3 sequence is 16 residues long. Germline V gene lookup returns CDR1 SGHRS and CDR2 YFSETQ. DNA of the CDR3: TGCGCCAGCAGCTTGGATCCAGGCCTGAAGTACAATGAGCAGTTCTTC. Its translation is CASSLDPGLKYNEQFF.

This chain joins TRBV3-1 (or the pseudogene TRBV3-2) and TRBJ2-7; D uncertain. Looked up from germline, CDR1 is LGHDT and CDR2 is YNNKEL (reference sequence). V was pared by 2 bases and J by 4 bases, with 12 bases between. The CDR3 sequence is 14 residues long. CDR3 bases: TGTGCCAGCAGCCAATATCTAACCGCTTACGAGCAGTACTTC. It encodes CASSQYLTAYEQYF.